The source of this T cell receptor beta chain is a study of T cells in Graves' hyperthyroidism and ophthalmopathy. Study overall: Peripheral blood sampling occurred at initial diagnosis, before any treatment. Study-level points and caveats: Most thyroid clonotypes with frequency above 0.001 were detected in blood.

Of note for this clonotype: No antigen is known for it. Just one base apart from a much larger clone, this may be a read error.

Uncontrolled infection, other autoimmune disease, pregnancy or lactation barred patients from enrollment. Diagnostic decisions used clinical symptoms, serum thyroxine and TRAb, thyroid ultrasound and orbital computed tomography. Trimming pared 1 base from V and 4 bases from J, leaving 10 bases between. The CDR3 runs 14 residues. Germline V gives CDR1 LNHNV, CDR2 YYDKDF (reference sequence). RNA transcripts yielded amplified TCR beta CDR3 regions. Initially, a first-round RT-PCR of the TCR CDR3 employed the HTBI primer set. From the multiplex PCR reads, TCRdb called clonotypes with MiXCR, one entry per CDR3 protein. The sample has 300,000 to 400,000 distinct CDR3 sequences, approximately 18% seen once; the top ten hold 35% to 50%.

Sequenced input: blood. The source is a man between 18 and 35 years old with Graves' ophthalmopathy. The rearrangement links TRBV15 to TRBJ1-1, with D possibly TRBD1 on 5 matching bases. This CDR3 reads CATSRVTDSTEAFF. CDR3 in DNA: TGTGCCACCAGCAGAGTGACAGACAGCACTGAAGCTTTCTTT.